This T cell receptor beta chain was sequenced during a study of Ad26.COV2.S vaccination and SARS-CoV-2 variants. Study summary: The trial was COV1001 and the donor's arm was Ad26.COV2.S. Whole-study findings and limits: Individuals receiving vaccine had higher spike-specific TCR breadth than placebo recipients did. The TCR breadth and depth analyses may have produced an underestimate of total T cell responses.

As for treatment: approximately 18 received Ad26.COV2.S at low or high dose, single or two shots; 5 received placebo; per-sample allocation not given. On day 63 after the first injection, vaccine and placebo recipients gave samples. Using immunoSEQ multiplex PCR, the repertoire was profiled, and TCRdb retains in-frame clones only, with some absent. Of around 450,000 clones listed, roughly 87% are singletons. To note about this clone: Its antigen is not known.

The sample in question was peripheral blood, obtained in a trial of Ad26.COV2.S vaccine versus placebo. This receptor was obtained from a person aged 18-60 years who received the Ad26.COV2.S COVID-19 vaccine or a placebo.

The CDR3 is CSVGSSSGANVLTF. CDR3 in DNA: TGCAGCGTTGGCAGCTCCTCTGGGGCCAACGTCCTGACTTTC. The chain has TRBV29-1 and TRBJ2-6; D is undetermined. Trimming pared 4 bases from V and 0 bases from J, leaving 7 bases between. This CDR3 comprises 14 residues. Germline V gives CDR1 SQVTM, CDR2 ANQGSEA.